This T cell receptor beta chain was captured by sequencing in a study of cytomegalovirus exposure and HLA in healthy donors. Findings and caveats of the study: Per a later analysis, HLA-associated TCR beta chains showed more clonal expansion than other, equally common TCR beta chains. In a later analysis, around 18,000 TCR beta sequences were associated with HLA alleles at 0.05 false discovery rate. Earlier analysis found most TCR beta V segments productive about 87% or about 30% of the time.

In regard to this clone: The antigen is not known.

CDR1 SGHRS and CDR2 YFSETQ come from the germline V gene. The V gene lost 0 bases and the J gene lost 0 bases, with 22 bases spanning the gap. This CDR3 has 20 amino acids. Vbeta (60) and Jbeta (13) primers were used in the PCR. As handled by the study authors: Tens of millions of unique TCR beta chains, 10 million to 13 million of them shared, were counted by a later analysis. Profiled with immunoSEQ multiplex PCR; TCRdb holds only in-frame clones, not every one. Clone size and the V and J calls come from that table; the DNA yielded D and trimming. The repertoire has some 100,000 clones, around 80% of them found once; the top ten carry about 1.2%.

Source material: PBMCs. The clonotype was recovered from a young woman in good health and CMV-seronegative. The chain joins TRBV5-1 to TRBJ2-4; D possibly corresponds to TRBD2 (6 bases). The CDR3 region has the DNA TGCGCCAGCAGCTTGGTGGTGTGGTCCGGGCGGGGTCTAGCCAAAAACATTCAGTACTTC. Translated: CASSLVVWSGRGLAKNIQYF.